The rows below give T cell receptor beta chains drawn from one sample of a study of cytomegalovirus exposure and HLA in healthy donors. Sequencing was performed with immunoSEQ multiplex PCR; in TCRdb, only in-frame clones are kept and a portion is missing. This sample has roughly 150,000 clones; around three quarters occur once, and the top ten carry about 2.2%. The sample taken for sequencing was PBMCs. The source of these receptors is a woman aged 60 to 75 in good health and CMV-seropositive. CDR3s include the opening cysteine and the closing phenylalanine or tryptophan. Fields, in order: CDR3 DNA, CDR3 protein, D gene, J gene, V gene, clone size. The D gene is left open where the match is weak. Clone size is stated in some rows and not others, as once, few, many or a class when expanded.

cdr3_nt: TGTGCCAGCAGCCTCGACAGGGGAGCTGGAAACACCATATATTTT; cdr3_aa: CASSLDRGAGNTIYF; d_call: TRBD1; j_call: TRBJ1-3; v_call: TRBV5-5; clone_size: -
cdr3_nt: TGTGCCAGCAGTTTACCCGGACAGGGGAGGAACATTCAGTACTTC; cdr3_aa: CASSLPGQGRNIQYF; d_call: TRBD1; j_call: TRBJ2-4; v_call: TRBV28; clone_size: -
cdr3_nt: TGTGCCAGCAGTGAAACAGGGGGCATTGGTGGCTACACCTTC; cdr3_aa: CASSETGGIGGYTF; d_call: TRBD1; j_call: TRBJ1-2; v_call: TRBV6-1; clone_size: -
cdr3_nt: TGTGCCAGTAGCACCGTACCGGGTAGTAGTCTCTTC; cdr3_aa: CASSTVPGSSLF; d_call: -; j_call: TRBJ2-1; v_call: TRBV19; clone_size: few
cdr3_nt: TGTGCCAGCACCCCCTTAAGGGGGAGAGCCAAAAACATTCAGTACTTC; cdr3_aa: CASTPLRGRAKNIQYF; d_call: -; j_call: TRBJ2-4; v_call: TRBV28; clone_size: -
cdr3_nt: TGCAGCGTCGGGGACAGGGGTGGCAATCAGCCCCAGCATTTT; cdr3_aa: CSVGDRGGNQPQHF; d_call: TRBD1; j_call: TRBJ1-5; v_call: TRBV29-1; clone_size: few
cdr3_nt: TGTGCCAGTAGTATTTGGGCGACCAGGGGTGAAAAACTGTTTTTT; cdr3_aa: CASSIWATRGEKLFF; d_call: -; j_call: TRBJ1-4; v_call: TRBV19; clone_size: -
cdr3_nt: TGTGCCAGCAGCCTCCGGGACAGGGGGCGTCTGGGTACTGAAGCTTTCTTT; cdr3_aa: CASSLRDRGRLGTEAFF; d_call: TRBD1; j_call: TRBJ1-1; v_call: TRBV5-4; clone_size: few
cdr3_nt: TGTGCCAGCAGTTACTCGTACAGGGGTTCTGAAGCTTTCTTT; cdr3_aa: CASSYSYRGSEAFF; d_call: TRBD1; j_call: TRBJ1-1; v_call: TRBV6-5; clone_size: -
cdr3_nt: TGTGCCAGTACAGGGGAAACAATGAACACTGAAGCTTTCTTT; cdr3_aa: CASTGETMNTEAFF; d_call: TRBD1; j_call: TRBJ1-1; v_call: TRBV18; clone_size: -
cdr3_nt: TGTGCCAGCAGTTTCCGGGACAGGGGATACGAGCAGTACTTC; cdr3_aa: CASSFRDRGYEQYF; d_call: TRBD1; j_call: TRBJ2-7; v_call: TRBV6-5; clone_size: once
cdr3_nt: TGTGCCAGCAAAGTCCTAGCGGGAGGGCCAACAGATACGCAGTATTTT; cdr3_aa: CASKVLAGGPTDTQYF; d_call: TRBD2; j_call: TRBJ2-3; v_call: TRBV7-8; clone_size: few
cdr3_nt: TGTGCCAGCGGCGGAACGCTGAGTGAAAAACTGTTTTTT; cdr3_aa: CASGGTLSEKLFF; d_call: -; j_call: TRBJ1-4; v_call: TRBV25-1; clone_size: -
cdr3_nt: TGTGCCAGCAGCTCCCTAGCGGGAGGAAGCACAGATACGCAGTATTTT; cdr3_aa: CASSSLAGGSTDTQYF; d_call: TRBD2; j_call: TRBJ2-3; v_call: TRBV7-6; clone_size: -
cdr3_nt: TGCGCCAGCAGCCCAACAGGGGAAGGGCAGTACTTC; cdr3_aa: CASSPTGEGQYF; d_call: TRBD1; j_call: TRBJ2-7; v_call: TRBV5-1; clone_size: -
cdr3_nt: TGTGCCAGCTCACCGGACAGGGGGCGCGGGACTGAAGCTTTCTTT; cdr3_aa: CASSPDRGRGTEAFF; d_call: TRBD1; j_call: TRBJ1-1; v_call: TRBV18; clone_size: -
cdr3_nt: TGCGCCAGCAGCTTGGCCGCGGGAGGGGGTTACAATGAGCAGTTCTTC; cdr3_aa: CASSLAAGGGYNEQFF; d_call: TRBD2; j_call: TRBJ2-1; v_call: TRBV5-1; clone_size: -
cdr3_nt: TGCGCCAGCAGCGCTAACAGGGGGAACACTGAAGCTTTCTTT; cdr3_aa: CASSANRGNTEAFF; d_call: TRBD1; j_call: TRBJ1-1; v_call: TRBV5-1; clone_size: -
cdr3_nt: TGCGCCAGCAGAGGAGGGAACAATTCACCCCTCCACTTT; cdr3_aa: CASRGGNNSPLHF; d_call: -; j_call: TRBJ1-6; v_call: TRBV5-1; clone_size: -